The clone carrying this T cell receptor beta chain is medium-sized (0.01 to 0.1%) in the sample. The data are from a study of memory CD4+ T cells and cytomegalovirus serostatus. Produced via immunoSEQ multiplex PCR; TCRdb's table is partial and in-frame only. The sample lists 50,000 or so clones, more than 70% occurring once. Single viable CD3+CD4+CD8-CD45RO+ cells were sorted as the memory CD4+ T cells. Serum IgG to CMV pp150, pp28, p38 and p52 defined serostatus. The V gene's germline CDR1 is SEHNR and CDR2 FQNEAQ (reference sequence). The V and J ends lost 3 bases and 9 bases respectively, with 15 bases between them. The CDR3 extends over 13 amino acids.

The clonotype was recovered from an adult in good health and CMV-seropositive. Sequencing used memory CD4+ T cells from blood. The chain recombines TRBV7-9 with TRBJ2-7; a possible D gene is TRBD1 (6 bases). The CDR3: CASSLDSGKAQYF. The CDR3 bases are TGTGCCAGCAGCTTGGACAGTGGGAAAGCGCAGTACTTC.